Below, 27 T cell receptor beta chains from the same sample are listed, as sequenced in a study of monozygotic twins with inflammatory bowel disease. TCRdb re-analyzed the 5' RACE reads; it lists each CDR3 protein once, without DNA. The table for this sample gives under 130,000 distinct CDR3 sequences. Sequencing was performed on blood. The receptors here all came from a human donor with ulcerative colitis or Crohn's disease, or a healthy co-twin of an affected twin (not recorded which).

CDR3 protein: CASSFPEAFEQYF. This chain connects TRBV7-2 to TRBJ2-7; checking the TCRdb D call of TRBD1 is not possible without DNA. From germline, CDR1 is SGHTA and CDR2 FQGNSA. The CDR3 consists of 13 residues.

The genes are TRBV5-1 and TRBJ2-4; TCRdb picks TRBD2, but there is no DNA to check that call. Looked up from germline, CDR1 is SGHRS and CDR2 is YFSETQ. The CDR3 is made up of 15 amino acids. The chain's CDR3 is CASSPRLAGGDIQYF.

The V call is TRBV5-4, the J call TRBJ2-3; the TCRdb D gene call, TRBD2, has no DNA to confirm it. The CDR3 consists of 18 residues. Germline CDR1 and CDR2: SGHNT and YYREEE (reference sequence). This chain's CDR3 is CASSEGLAGTSRTDTQYF.

The V call is TRBV14, the J call TRBJ2-7. The V gene's germline CDR1 is SGHDN and CDR2 FVKESK. This CDR3 has 12 amino acids. CDR3 loop: CASSQFVNEQYF.

The chain employs TRBV11-1 and TRBJ2-4; TCRdb selects TRBD1, and the lack of DNA leaves this call unchecked. Germline values: CDR1 SGHAT, CDR2 FQDESV (reference sequence). The CDR3 consists of 18 residues. The CDR3 protein is CASSLGGQGRFDKNIQYF.

The gene calls are TRBV6-2 or TRBV6-3 and TRBJ2-3; checking the TCRdb D call of TRBD2 is not possible without DNA. This CDR3 is 20 amino acids long. Germline CDR1 MNHEY, CDR2 SVGEGT. CDR3 loop: CASSYGTLGTRSPRTDTQYF.

This chain joins TRBV6-2 or TRBV6-3 and TRBJ2-6. The CDR3 is 17 amino acids. CDR1 MNHEY and CDR2 SVGEGT come from the germline V gene. CDR3 protein: CASSYAGIASGANVLTF.

The chain links TRBV6-1 to TRBJ2-2; TCRdb designates TRBD1, a call that cannot be tested without DNA. CDR1 MNHNS and CDR2 SASEGT come from the germline V gene. This CDR3 has 15 residues. The CDR3 sequence is CASSVDRISTGELFF.

This chain links TRBV6-1 with TRBJ1-6; TCRdb calls TRBD1, which cannot be checked without DNA. The germline V gene has CDR1 MNHNS and CDR2 SASEGT. This CDR3 is 15 amino acids long. The CDR3 spells CASIKGDGDGSPLHF.

The genes are TRBV4-1 and TRBJ2-2; TCRdb indicates TRBD2, and absent DNA this call remains unverified. Per the germline V gene, CDR1 is MGHRA and CDR2 is YSYEKL. CDR3 length: 15 residues. The CDR3 region is CASSQGTTNTGELFF.

The rearrangement links TRBV5-1 to TRBJ2-1; TCRdb proposes TRBD2, but this gene call is untestable without DNA. CDR3 size: 15 residues. CDR1 SGHRS and CDR2 YFSETQ come from the germline V gene. The chain's CDR3 is CASTSSGLSYNEQFF.

This chain links TRBV6-2 or TRBV6-3 with TRBJ2-1; TCRdb indicates TRBD1, and absent DNA this call remains unverified. The CDR3 has 16 amino acids. Germline V lookup: CDR1 MNHEY, CDR2 SVGEGT. The CDR3 sequence: CASSYPGGLGYNEQFF.

The genes are TRBV12-3 or TRBV12-4 and TRBJ2-2; TCRdb reports TRBD2, a call that lacks DNA to check it against. The length of the CDR3 is 16 residues. CDR3 protein: CASSYTSGANTGELFF.

The chain combines TRBV2 with TRBJ1-2. Per germline, CDR1 SNHLY and CDR2 FYNNEI. The CDR3 consists of 14 residues. CDR3 residues: CASSETRQPYGYTF. The entire variable domain, with the rest obtained from reference TRBV2 and TRBJ1-2, is as follows: EPEVTQTPSHQVTQMGQEVILRCVPISNHLYFYWYRQILGQKVEFLVSFYNNEISEKSEIFDDQFSVERPDGSNFTLKIRSTKLEDSAMYFCASSETRQPYGYTFGSGTRLTVV.

The chain recombines TRBV18 with TRBJ1-2. The CDR3 has 12 residues. Germline CDR1 is KGHSH and CDR2 is LQKENI. The CDR3 spells CASSPSEMGYTF.

The chain joins TRBV10-3 to TRBJ2-3; absent DNA, TCRdb's TRBD1 call cannot be checked. The CDR3 is 14 amino acids. Per the germline V gene, CDR1 is ENHRY and CDR2 is SYGVKD. CDR3 residues: CAISLGGATDTQYF.

The rearrangement joins TRBV20-1 to TRBJ2-3; TCRdb calls TRBD2, which cannot be checked without DNA. Per the germline V gene, CDR1 is DFQATT and CDR2 is SNEGSKA (reference sequence). The CDR3 has 17 amino acids. CDR3: CSASPRASGGDTDTQYF.

The chain recombines TRBV20-1 with TRBJ2-2; TCRdb picks TRBD2, but there is no DNA to check that call. This CDR3 contains 14 residues. Germline V CDR1 and CDR2: DFQATT, SNEGSKA (reference sequence). This CDR3 is CSARTSGATGELFF.

The chain combines TRBV27 with TRBJ1-2; the D call of TRBD1 rests on TCRdb alone, since no DNA is present to check it. Germline V gene sequence: CDR1 MNHEY, CDR2 SMNVEV (reference sequence). The CDR3 consists of 18 residues. The CDR3 region is CASSTMGHQPPFGYGYTF.

This chain joins TRBV7-2 and TRBJ2-5; the D call of TRBD1 rests on TCRdb alone, since no DNA is present to check it. Germline V CDR1 and CDR2: SGHTA, FQGNSA. The CDR3 consists of 16 residues. CDR3 amino acids: CASSLSGGAFQETQYF.

This CDR3 is CASRGTVNYGYTF. V and J are TRBV27 and TRBJ1-2; as DNA is missing, the TRBD1 call by TCRdb cannot be tested. The CDR3 sequence is 13 residues long. CDR1 and CDR2 from the germline V gene are MNHEY and SMNVEV (reference sequence).

The chain is built from TRBV4-1 and TRBJ1-5; TCRdb lists TRBD1, though no DNA is available to test this call. CDR3 length: 15 residues. Germline assignment: CDR1 MGHRA and CDR2 YSYEKL. CDR3 in amino acids: CASSHADRGGQPQHF.

The rearrangement joins TRBV7-9 to TRBJ2-1; TCRdb's D gene call, TRBD1, goes unchecked for lack of DNA. From germline, CDR1 is SEHNR and CDR2 FQNEAQ (reference sequence). This CDR3 contains 15 residues. The CDR3 region is CASSLVGAGYNEQFF.

The gene calls are TRBV7-2 and TRBJ2-2. The CDR3 spans 15 residues. CDR1 and CDR2 (germline): SGHTA, FQGNSA. The CDR3 is CASSLKRTNTGELFF.

The rearrangement links TRBV5-1 to TRBJ2-7; TCRdb selects TRBD2, and the lack of DNA leaves this call unchecked. Germline assignment: CDR1 SGHRS and CDR2 YFSETQ. CDR3 length equals 15 residues. CDR3 in amino acids: CASSLGEGPTYEQYF.

The V gene is TRBV7-8, the J gene TRBJ1-5. CDR1 is SGHVS, CDR2 FQNEAQ, per germline. The CDR3 has 16 residues. The CDR3 spells CASSLRSDRRNQPQHF.

J is TRBJ2-7 and V is TRBV5-1; TCRdb's D gene call, TRBD1, goes unchecked for lack of DNA. Germline CDR1 is SGHRS and CDR2 is YFSETQ. The CDR3 is made up of 11 amino acids. CDR3 loop: CASNQGYEQYF.